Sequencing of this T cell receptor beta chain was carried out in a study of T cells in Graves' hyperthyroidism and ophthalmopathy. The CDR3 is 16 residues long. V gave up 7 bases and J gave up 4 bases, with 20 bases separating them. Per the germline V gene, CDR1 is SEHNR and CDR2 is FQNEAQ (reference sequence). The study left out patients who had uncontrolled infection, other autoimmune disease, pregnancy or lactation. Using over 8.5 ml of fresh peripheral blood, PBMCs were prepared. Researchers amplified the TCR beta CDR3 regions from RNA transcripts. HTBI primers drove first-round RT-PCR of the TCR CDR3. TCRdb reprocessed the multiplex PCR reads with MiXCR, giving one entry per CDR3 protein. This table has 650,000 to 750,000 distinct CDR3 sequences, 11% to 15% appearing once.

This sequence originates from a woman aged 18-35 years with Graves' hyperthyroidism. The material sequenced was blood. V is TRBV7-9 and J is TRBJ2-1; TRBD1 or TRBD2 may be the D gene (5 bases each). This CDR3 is CASTPGQGTGYNEQFF. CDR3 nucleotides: TGTGCCAGCACCCCGGGGCAGGGAACGGGTTACAATGAGCAGTTCTTC.